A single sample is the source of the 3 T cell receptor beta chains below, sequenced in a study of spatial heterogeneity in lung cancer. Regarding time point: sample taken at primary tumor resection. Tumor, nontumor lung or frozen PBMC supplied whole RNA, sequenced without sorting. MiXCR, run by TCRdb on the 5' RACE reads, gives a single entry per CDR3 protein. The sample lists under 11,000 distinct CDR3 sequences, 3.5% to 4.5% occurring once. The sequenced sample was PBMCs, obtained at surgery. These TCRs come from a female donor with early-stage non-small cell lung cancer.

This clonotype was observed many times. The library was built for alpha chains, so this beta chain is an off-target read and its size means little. The CDR3 is CSVEGLAGAYEQYF. CDR3 nucleotide sequence: TGCAGCGTTGAAGGGCTAGCGGGTGCCTACGAGCAGTACTTC. The gene calls are TRBV29-1 and TRBJ2-7; 8 nucleotides match TRBD2. In germline, CDR1 is SQVTM, CDR2 ANQGSEA. There are 14 residues in the CDR3. J was trimmed by 2 bases and V by 1 base; bases with no gene match: 4.

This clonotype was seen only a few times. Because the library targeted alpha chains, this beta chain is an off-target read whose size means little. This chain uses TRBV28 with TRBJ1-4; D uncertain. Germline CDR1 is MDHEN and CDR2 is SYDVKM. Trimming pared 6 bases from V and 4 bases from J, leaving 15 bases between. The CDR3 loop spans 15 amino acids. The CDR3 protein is CASSTKPEYNEKLFF. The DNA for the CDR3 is TGTGCCAGCAGCACGAAACCAGAATATAATGAAAAACTGTTTTTT. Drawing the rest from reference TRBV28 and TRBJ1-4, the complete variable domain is DVKVTQSSRYLVKRTGEKVFLECVQDMDHENMFWYRQDPGLGLRLIYFSYDVKMKEKGDIPEGYSVSREKKERFSLILESASTNQTSMYLCASSTKPEYNEKLFFGSGTQLSVL.

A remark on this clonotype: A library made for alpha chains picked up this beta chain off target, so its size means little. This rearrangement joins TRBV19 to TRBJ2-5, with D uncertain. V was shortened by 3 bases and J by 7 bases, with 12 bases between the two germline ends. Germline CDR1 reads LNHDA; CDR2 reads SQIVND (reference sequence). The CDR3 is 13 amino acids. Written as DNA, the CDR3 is TGTGCCAGTAGTATTTCTGGCGGAGCGACCCAGTACTTC. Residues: CASSISGGATQYF.